This T cell receptor beta chain was identified during a study of T cell repertoires in cytomegalovirus infection. Study information: Recently identified HLA-C-restricted and well-studied HLA-B-restricted CMV epitopes were used.

This clonotype occurred a few times. Its antigen is unknown. MiXCR, run by TCRdb on the reads, gives a single entry per CDR3 protein. The table has roughly 860,000 distinct CDR3 sequences, over 25% seen once. The TCR comes from a human donor in good health (CMV status not recorded). Some clones in this sample may be carry-over from other donors' samples. The material was cultured CD8+ T cells from PBMCs, obtained from culture after CMV antigen stimulation.

CDR3 residues: CASSYSSGTEYGYTF. The CDR3, as DNA: TGTGCCAGCAGTTACTCCTCCGGGACAGAGTATGGCTACACCTTC. V usage is TRBV6-6 and J usage is TRBJ1-2; 7 bases align to TRBD1. V gave up 0 bases and J gave up 5 bases; unmatched junction bases: 6. This CDR3 has 15 amino acids. Germline V gene data show CDR1 as MNHNY and CDR2 as SVGAGI (reference sequence).